The 11 T cell receptor beta chains given below trace back to one sample, sequenced in a study of shared clonotypes between healthy human individuals. Clones were read by immunoSEQ multiplex PCR, and TCRdb kept only the in-frame ones, dropping some. This repertoire shows about 670,000 clones, 55% to 75% found once; its top ten account for 1.8%. Sequenced input: memory CD4+ T cells sorted from blood. Subset: CD45RA-negative fraction. These receptor sequences come from a woman aged 25 to 39 in good health.

The V gene is TRBV11-2, the J gene TRBJ2-5; no firm D call. The ends were cut back, 4 bases at V and 11 bases at J, with 11 bases in the middle. The germline V gene has CDR1 SGHAT and CDR2 FQNNGV. The CDR3 runs 11 residues. Written as DNA, the CDR3 is TGTGCCAGCAGCTCACAGTTAGAGCAGTACTTC. This translates into CASSSQLEQYF.

The rearrangement joins TRBV6-1 to TRBJ2-7, with unresolved D. Trimming removed 2 bases at V and 1 base at J, with 15 bases between. Looked up from germline, CDR1 is MNHNS and CDR2 is SASEGT. CDR3 length: 16 amino acids. The CDR3 sequence: CASSEYLLQTSYEQYF. CDR3 DNA: TGTGCCAGCAGTGAATATCTGTTGCAGACTTCCTACGAGCAGTACTTC.

The chain joins TRBV7-5 to TRBJ2-7. TRBV7-5 is a documented pseudogene. CDR3 length: 11 residues. CDR3 loop: CVRSLAYEQYF. For the CDR3, the DNA is TGTGTCAGAAGCTTAGCGTACGAGCAGTACTTC.

V gene TRBV2 combines with J gene TRBJ2-3; 13 nucleotides match TRBD2. V lost 6 bases to trimming and J lost 3 bases; unmatched junction nucleotides: 3. The CDR3 has 15 residues. CDR1 is SNHLY, CDR2 FYNNEI, per germline. The CDR3 nucleotides read TGTGCCAGCAGCGGACTAGCGGGAGTGACAGATACGCAGTATTTT. Protein sequence: CASSGLAGVTDTQYF.

This clone was seen more than once but under ten times. The sample carries other DNA sequences with the same CDR3. The V gene is TRBV28, the J gene TRBJ1-5, with unresolved D. Germline V lookup: CDR1 MDHEN, CDR2 SYDVKM. Trimming stripped 3 bases from V and 2 bases from J, with 2 bases between. CDR3 length equals 12 residues. In DNA form, the CDR3 reads TGTGCCAGCAGTTTCCGCAATCAGCCCCAGCATTTT. It specifies CASSFRNQPQHF.

This chain uses TRBV2 with TRBJ2-2; D may be TRBD1 (8 bases). The germline V and J ends were trimmed by 6 bases and 1 base, with 12 bases remaining between them. In germline, CDR1 is SNHLY, CDR2 FYNNEI. The CDR3 consists of 15 residues. The CDR3, as DNA: TGTGCCAGCAGGCGGGGGACAGGGAACACCGGGGAGCTGTTTTTT. Translation: CASRRGTGNTGELFF.

The chain employs TRBV5-1 and TRBJ2-7; 9 nucleotides match TRBD2. The CDR3 sequence is 15 residues long. The ends lost 4 bases at V and 3 bases at J; junction bases unmatched: 8. Germline CDR1 SGHRS, CDR2 YFSETQ. In DNA, the CDR3 is TGCGCCAGCAGCGTAGGGGGACTAGCCGTCTACGAGCAGTACTTC. It translates to CASSVGGLAVYEQYF.

V is TRBV28 and J is TRBJ1-5, with D possibly matching TRBD1 (6 bases). The CDR3 runs 15 residues. From germline, CDR1 is MDHEN and CDR2 SYDVKM. V was clipped by 6 bases and J by 5 bases, with 17 bases between them. DNA of the CDR3: TGTGCCAGCAGCCCTTTTGACAGGTTTTATCAGCCCCAGCATTTT. It translates to CASSPFDRFYQPQHF.

This clone turned up a few times. The chain couples TRBV7-2 to TRBJ1-3; 7 bases agree with TRBD1. J was trimmed by 4 bases and V by 5 bases; bases with no gene match: 5. The CDR3 extends over 14 amino acids. Germline CDR1 is SGHTA and CDR2 is FQGNSA. This chain's CDR3 is CASSPGGVGNTIYF. The CDR3 DNA reads as TGTGCCAGCAGCCCAGGGGGGGTAGGAAACACCATATATTTT.

V and J are TRBV19 and TRBJ2-7; unclear D gene. Deletions cut 1 base from V and 1 base from J, with 8 bases between. Germline-derived CDR1 and CDR2 are LNHDA and SQIVND (reference sequence). This CDR3 has 14 residues. As DNA, the CDR3 is TGTGCCAGTAGTATAGGAGCCAGATCCTACGAGCAGTACTTC. Encoded protein: CASSIGARSYEQYF.

The chain uses TRBV7-3 and TRBJ2-5; 9 nucleotides match TRBD1. Germline CDR1 SGHTA, CDR2 FQGTGA. The V gene end was trimmed by 0 bases and the J gene end by 5 bases; junction bases not matched to a gene: 16. The CDR3 totals 19 residues. CDR3 loop: CASSLTIRDTGGARETQYF. The CDR3 DNA reads as TGTGCCAGCAGCTTAACAATTCGGGATACAGGGGGCGCGAGGGAGACCCAGTACTTC.